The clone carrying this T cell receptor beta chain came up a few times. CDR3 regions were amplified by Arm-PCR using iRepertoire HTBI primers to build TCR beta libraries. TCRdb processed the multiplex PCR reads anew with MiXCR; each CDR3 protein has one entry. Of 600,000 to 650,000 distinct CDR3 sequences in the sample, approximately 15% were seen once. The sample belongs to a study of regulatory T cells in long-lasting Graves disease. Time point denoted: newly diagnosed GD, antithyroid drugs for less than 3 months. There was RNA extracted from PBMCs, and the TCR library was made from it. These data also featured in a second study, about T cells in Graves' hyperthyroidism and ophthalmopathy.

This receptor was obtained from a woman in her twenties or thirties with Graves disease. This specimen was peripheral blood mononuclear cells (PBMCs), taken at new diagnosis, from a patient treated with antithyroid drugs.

CDR3 protein: CASSQVSGYTF. Here the CDR3 DNA reads TGTGCCAGCAGCCAAGTTTCCGGCTACACCTTC. The chain carries TRBV4-2 and TRBJ1-2; D uncertain. The germline V gene encodes CDR1 LGHNA and CDR2 YNFKEQ. V gave up 1 base and J gave up 8 bases, with 5 bases separating them. CDR3 length equals 11 residues.